This TCR beta chain appears in the sequencing data of a study of T cells after yellow fever vaccination. Study summary: Where fractions had low cell numbers, libraries were prepared from them with the SMART-Seq v4 Ultra Low Input RNA kit. Study-wide results and limits: Reappearing after the booster were most of the clones from primary vaccination (roughly 95% CD4, 85% to 90% CD8).

The CDR3 spans 19 residues. The V end was cut by 3 bases, the J end by 4 bases, with 25 bases between. Germline V gene data show CDR1 as LNHNV and CDR2 as YYDKDF (reference sequence). Many counts were recorded for this clonotype. Antigen: not known. Researchers made TCR cDNA using 5'RACE template switching, and this step added a universal primer site and UMIs. TCRdb independently ran MiXCR on the 5' RACE reads; one entry per CDR3 protein. The sample records 310,000 or so distinct CDR3 sequences, around 7.3% being singletons. Specimen: PBMCs, collected around 45 days after the first yellow fever vaccination. This chain joins TRBV15 and TRBJ1-3, with TRBD1 as a possible D gene (5 bases). The receptor comes from a man between 18 and 35 years old who received the YFV17D yellow fever vaccine. The CDR3: CATSSPAPGPEFPGNTIYF. CDR3 nucleotide sequence: TGTGCCACCAGCAGCCCGGCCCCAGGGCCTGAGTTCCCCGGAAACACCATATATTTT. Together with reference TRBV15 and TRBJ1-3, the CDR3 gives the full variable domain: DAMVIQNPRYQVTQFGKPVTLSCSQTLNHNVMYWYQQKSSQAPKLLFHYYDKDFNNEADTPDNFQSRRPNTSFCFLDIRSPGLGDTAMYLCATSSPAPGPEFPGNTIYFGEGSWLTVV.